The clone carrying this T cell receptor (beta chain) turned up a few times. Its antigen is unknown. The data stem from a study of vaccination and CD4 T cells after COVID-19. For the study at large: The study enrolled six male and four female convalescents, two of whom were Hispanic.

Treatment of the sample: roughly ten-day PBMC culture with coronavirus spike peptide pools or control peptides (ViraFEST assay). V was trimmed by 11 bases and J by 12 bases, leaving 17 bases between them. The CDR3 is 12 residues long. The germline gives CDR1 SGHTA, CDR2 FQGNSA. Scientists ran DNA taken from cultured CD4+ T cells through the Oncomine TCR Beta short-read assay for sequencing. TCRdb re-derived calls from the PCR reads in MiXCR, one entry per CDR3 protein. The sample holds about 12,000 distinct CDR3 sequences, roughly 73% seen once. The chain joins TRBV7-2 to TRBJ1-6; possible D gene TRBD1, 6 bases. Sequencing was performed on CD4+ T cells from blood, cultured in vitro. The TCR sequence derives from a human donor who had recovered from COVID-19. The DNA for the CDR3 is TGTGCCTCCCGACAGGCGCGACTACCCCTCCACTTT. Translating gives CASRQARLPLHF.